This T cell receptor beta chain was retrieved from a study of control samples from healthy donors and cancer patients. Here immunoSEQ multiplex PCR was the method, and the copy in TCRdb shows in-frame clones only, minus some. The data contain around 71,000 clones, 80% to 90% of them seen just once; the ten biggest clones take up about 2.2%. V lost 0 bases to trimming and J lost 14 bases, with 12 bases between them. Germline CDR1 reads SGHRS; CDR2 reads YFSETQ. The CDR3 is made up of 13 amino acids. V usage is TRBV5-1 and J usage is TRBJ1-6, with D uncertain. Sample: PBMCs. This receptor was obtained from a woman in her forties or fifties with head and neck cancer. CDR3 DNA: TGCGCCAGCAGCTTGGATCACACTGGCACCCTCCACTTT. This codes for CASSLDHTGTLHF.